The clone carrying this T cell receptor (beta chain) was picked up a small number of times. TCRdb re-analysed the RT-PCR reads in MiXCR, keeping a single row per CDR3 protein. Here the sample spans fewer than 800,000 distinct CDR3 sequences, about 14% being singletons. Trimming took 1 base from V and 4 from J; bases not matched to a gene: 15. This CDR3 has 20 amino acids. CDR1 is SGHTA, CDR2 FQGTGA, per germline. The receptor was isolated from a female donor in good health, serving as a healthy control. V gene TRBV7-3 combines with J gene TRBJ2-6; TRBD1 matches at 8 bases. The specimen was memory CD4+ T cells from blood. The DNA for the CDR3 is TGTGCCAGCAGCTTAAGATCTCGAGGGACAGGCTCGGAAGGGGCCAACGTCCTGACTTTC. This codes for CASSLRSRGTGSEGANVLTF.